This entry is about one T cell receptor beta chain. The antigen is not known. Germline CDR1 reads DFQATT; CDR2 reads SNEGSKA (reference sequence). This CDR3 comprises 17 residues. The junction had 8 bases not matched to a gene; V was cut back by 1 base and J by 7 bases. This sample is part of a study of T cells in Graves' hyperthyroidism and ophthalmopathy. Study conclusions and caveats: Clonotypes that were expanded in thyroid above 0.001 mostly appeared in blood too. Prediction of ophthalmopathy progression came a median roughly 6.4 months pre-onset.

TCR beta CDR3 regions were amplified from RNA. With the HTBI primer set, the TCR CDR3 went through a first round of RT-PCR. TCRdb re-derived calls from the multiplex PCR reads in MiXCR, one entry per CDR3 protein. In the table there are roughly 500,000 distinct CDR3 sequences, 20% to 25% of which are singletons. The sequence derives from a woman aged 70-85 years with Graves' ophthalmopathy. This sequence joins TRBV20-1 and TRBJ1-6, with TRBD1 matching over 12 bases. Source material: blood. The CDR3 sequence is CSARGGTGGAWNSPLHF. In nucleotides, the CDR3 is TGCAGTGCTAGAGGCGGGACAGGGGGCGCGTGGAATTCACCCCTCCACTTT.